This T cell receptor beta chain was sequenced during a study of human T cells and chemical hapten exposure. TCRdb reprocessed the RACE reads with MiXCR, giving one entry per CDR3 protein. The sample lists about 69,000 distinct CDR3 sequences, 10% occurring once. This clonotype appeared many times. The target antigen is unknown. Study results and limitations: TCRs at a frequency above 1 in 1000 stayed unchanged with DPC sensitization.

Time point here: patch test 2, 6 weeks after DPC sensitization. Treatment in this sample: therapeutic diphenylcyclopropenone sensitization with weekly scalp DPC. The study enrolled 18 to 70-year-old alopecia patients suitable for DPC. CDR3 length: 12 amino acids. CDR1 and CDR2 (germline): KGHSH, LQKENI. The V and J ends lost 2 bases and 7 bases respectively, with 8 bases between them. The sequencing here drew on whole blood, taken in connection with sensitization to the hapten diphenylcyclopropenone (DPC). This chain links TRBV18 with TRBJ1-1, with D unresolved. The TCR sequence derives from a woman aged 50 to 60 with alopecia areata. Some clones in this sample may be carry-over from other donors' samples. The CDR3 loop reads CASSPGDGEAFF. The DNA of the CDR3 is TGTGCCAGCTCACCAGGAGATGGTGAAGCTTTCTTT.